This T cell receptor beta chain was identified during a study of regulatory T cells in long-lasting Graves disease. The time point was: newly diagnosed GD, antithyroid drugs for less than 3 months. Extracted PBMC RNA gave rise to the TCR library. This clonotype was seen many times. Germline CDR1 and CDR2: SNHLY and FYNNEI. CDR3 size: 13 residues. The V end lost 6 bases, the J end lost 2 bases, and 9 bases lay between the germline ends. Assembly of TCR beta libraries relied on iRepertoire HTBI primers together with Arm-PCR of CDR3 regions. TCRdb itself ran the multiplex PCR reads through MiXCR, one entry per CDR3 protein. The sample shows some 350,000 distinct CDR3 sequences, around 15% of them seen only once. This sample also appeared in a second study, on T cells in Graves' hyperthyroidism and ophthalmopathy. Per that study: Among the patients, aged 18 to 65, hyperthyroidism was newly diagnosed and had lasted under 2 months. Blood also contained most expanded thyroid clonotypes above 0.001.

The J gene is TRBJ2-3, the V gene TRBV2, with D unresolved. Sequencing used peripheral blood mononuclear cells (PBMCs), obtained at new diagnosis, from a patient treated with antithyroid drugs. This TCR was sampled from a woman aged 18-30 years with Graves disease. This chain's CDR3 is CASRPDHTDTQYF. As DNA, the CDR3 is TGTGCCAGCAGACCGGACCACACAGATACGCAGTATTTT. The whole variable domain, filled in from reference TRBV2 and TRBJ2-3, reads EPEVTQTPSHQVTQMGQEVILRCVPISNHLYFYWYRQILGQKVEFLVSFYNNEISEKSEIFDDQFSVERPDGSNFTLKIRSTKLEDSAMYFCASRPDHTDTQYFGPGTRLTVL.